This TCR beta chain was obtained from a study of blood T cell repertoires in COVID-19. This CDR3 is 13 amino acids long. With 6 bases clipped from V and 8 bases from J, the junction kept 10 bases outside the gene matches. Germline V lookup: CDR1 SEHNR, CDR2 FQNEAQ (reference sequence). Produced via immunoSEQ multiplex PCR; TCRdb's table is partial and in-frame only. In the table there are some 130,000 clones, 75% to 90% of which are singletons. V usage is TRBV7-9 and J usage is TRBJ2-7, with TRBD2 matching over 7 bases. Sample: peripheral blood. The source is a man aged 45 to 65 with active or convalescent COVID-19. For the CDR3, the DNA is TGTGCCAGCAGTCCCTCGCGGGGAGGGCAGCAGTACTTC. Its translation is CASSPSRGGQQYF.